The clone carrying this T cell receptor beta chain showed up just a few times. What was amplified from RNA transcripts were TCR beta CDR3 regions. During a first-round RT-PCR of the TCR CDR3, the HTBI primer set was used. Each CDR3 protein is one row after TCRdb ran MiXCR on the multiplex PCR reads. The data contain around 380,000 distinct CDR3 sequences, roughly 13% of them singletons. This sample is part of a study of T cells in Graves' hyperthyroidism and ophthalmopathy. The clonotype was recovered from a man in his thirties or forties with Graves' hyperthyroidism that later progressed to Graves' ophthalmopathy. The sequencing sample was made of blood.

The CDR3 loop reads CASSLVGGETQYF. The DNA for the CDR3 is TGTGCCAGCAGCTTAGTCGGGGGGGAGACCCAGTACTTC. V usage is TRBV7-9 and J usage is TRBJ2-5, with 7 bases identical to TRBD2. After removal of 1 base from V and 5 bases from J, the junction contained 1 base not matched to a gene. Per the germline V gene, CDR1 is SEHNR and CDR2 is FQNEAQ (reference sequence). The CDR3 is made up of 13 amino acids. Full variable domain (rest looked up from reference TRBV7-9 and TRBJ2-5): DTGVSQNPRHKITKRGQNVTFRCDPISEHNRLYWYRQTLGQGPEFLTYFQNEAQLEKSRLLSDRFSAERPKGSFSTLEIQRTEQGDSAMYLCASSLVGGETQYFGPGTRLLVL.